This TCR beta chain was recorded in a study of memory CD8 T cells in hepatitis C reinfection (dated by TCRdb to 2017 to 2019). Regarding the study in general: Of the five donors, three spontaneously resolved two consecutive HCV infections, and two cleared a primary infection but developed chronic infection after reinfection. An HCV reinfection was defined as a positive HCV RNA test that came after two negative tests taken at least 60 days apart. Peak reinfection samples were collected 3 to 8 weeks after reinfection was detected. In four to six donors, the study followed the TCR beta repertoire of virus-specific CD8 T cells over time through an HCV reinfection episode. Between the late 2000s and the early 2010s, several reinfection cases with stored pre-reinfection samples were identified. In the reinfection study, participants who had previously resolved an HCV infection were followed up every 3 months. Previously published longitudinal data on tetramer+ CD8 T cell frequency were used to select the peak reinfection time point. What the study reported, not specific to this receptor: With only 4 to 6 donors, the study could not reach definitive conclusions about public clonotypes linked to secondary clearance.

The CDR3 spans 15 residues, from the cysteine through the phenylalanine. Of the read, only the CDR3 DNA is kept; its 45 bases are in frame from base 1. For this chain, trimming is 5 bases at the V end and 7 bases at the J end, and the number of junction bases without a gene match is 6. Taken from the germline V gene, the CDR1 and CDR2 loops are MNHEY and SVGAGI. According to the study, the label for this sample's time point signals: peak reinfection, 3 to 8 weeks after reinfection detection. TCR sequencing was performed on the sorted cells directly ex vivo, without any in vitro expansion beforehand. The donors, who were people who inject drugs, were enrolled in the Montreal Acute Hepatitis C Cohort Study (HEPCO) in Canada. As controls, total naive CD8 T cells, sorted as viable CD3+ CD8+ CD45RO-, were obtained from a couple of donors at each of the three reinfection time points. Before sorting, cryopreserved peripheral blood mononuclear cells were thawed, and CD8 T cells were purified from the thawed cells. The MACS CD8+ T cell Isolation Kit was used to enrich CD8 T cells by negative selection. Cell sorting was done on a BD FACSAria II sorter with FACSDiva software, and data were analyzed with FlowJo.

Concerning this clone itself: What antigen it recognizes has not been identified. No much larger clonotype is one base removed from it; base qualities were not supplied.

Library creation used the immunoSEQ multiplex PCR assay. Genomic DNA was extracted from the sorted cells, and the TCR beta V, D and J regions were sequenced using the automated high-throughput method of Adaptive Biotechnologies. A two-step, bias-controlled multiplex PCR was used to amplify the CDR3 regions. An Illumina instrument was used to sequence the amplified TCR beta libraries. For the original study's pipeline: Demultiplexed reads were processed to reduce amplification and sequencing bias, and CDR3 sequences were assigned to gene families using the IMGT database. ImmunoSEQ software version 2.0 was used to analyze repertoire data. Out-of-frame sequences and sequences with stop codons in the CDR3 were removed from clonotype lists. Clonotypes below 0.01% frequency were excluded because they corresponded to less than one cell. To get richness, observed richness was divided by input cell number, while evenness came from dividing Shannon entropy by log observed richness. Simpson diversity and Morisita-Horn overlap indices were used to quantify repertoire diversity and similarity between time points. Clonotypes were categorized as dominant (>1%), sub-dominant (0.5-0.99%), low abundance (0.1-0.49%) or lowest abundance (<0.1%). A germline index was derived by subtracting total nucleotide additions from total CDR3 length and dividing the result by total CDR3 length. The source is immuneACCESS, and TCRdb retained only in-frame sequences with V and J called. Part of the clones is not carried over; for the studies checked, unresolved V genes explain less than half of this, and the remainder is unexplained. V and J calls plus clone size are reproduced from that table; the DNA served to infer D and trimming. For this sample there are under 50,000 clones; 70% to 90% appear just once. The ten biggest clones cover approximately 1.2% of the sample.

Sequencing was carried out using naive CD8+ T cells sorted from blood. The cell subset or site label, read with the paper, signifies: total naive CD8+CD45RO- T cells. This TCR was sampled from a young man with hepatitis C virus infection. The rearranged segments are TRBV6-5 and TRBJ2-1; 12 bases in the junction line up with TRBD2. The DNA reads as follows: TGTGCCAGCAGTCCACTAGCGGGAGGACATAATGAGCAGTTCTTC. This codes for CASSPLAGGHNEQFF.